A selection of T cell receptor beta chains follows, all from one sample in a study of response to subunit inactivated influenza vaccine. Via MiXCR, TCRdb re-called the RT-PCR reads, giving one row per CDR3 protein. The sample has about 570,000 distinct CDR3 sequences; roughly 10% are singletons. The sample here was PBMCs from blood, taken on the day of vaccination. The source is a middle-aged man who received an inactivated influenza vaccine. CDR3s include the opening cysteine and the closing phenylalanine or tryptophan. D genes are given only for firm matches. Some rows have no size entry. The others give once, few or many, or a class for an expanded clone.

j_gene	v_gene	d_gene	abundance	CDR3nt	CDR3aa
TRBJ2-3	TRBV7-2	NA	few	TGTGCCAGCAGCCACGGACCCTTTGGGACAGATACGCAGTATTTT	CASSHGPFGTDTQYF
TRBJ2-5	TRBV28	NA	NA	TGTGCCAGCAGTTTCTCCTCCGGGACAAAAGAGACCCAGTACTTC	CASSFSSGTKETQYF
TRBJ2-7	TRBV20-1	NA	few	TGCAGTGCTACGCCTAGAGCTTACGAGCAGTACTTC	CSATPRAYEQYF
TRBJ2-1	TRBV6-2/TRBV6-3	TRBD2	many	TGTGCCAGCAGTTACTCGTCGCTAGCGGCCGAATACAATGAGCAGTTCTTC	CASSYSSLAAEYNEQFF
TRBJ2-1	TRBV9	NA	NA	TGTGCCAGCAGCGTAGTAGGGCTAGCTTCCTACAATGAGCAGTTCTTC	CASSVVGLASYNEQFF
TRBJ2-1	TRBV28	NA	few	TGTGCCAGCAGTTTTCGAGACGGGCTATCCACCAATGAGCAGTTCTTC	CASSFRDGLSTNEQFF
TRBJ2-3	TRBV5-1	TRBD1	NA	TGCGCCAGCAGCTCGTGGGGACAGGGGAGCACAGATACGCAGTATTTT	CASSSWGQGSTDTQYF
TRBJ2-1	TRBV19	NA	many	TGTGCCAGTAGTAGGGATGAGCGGGCTGCCTACAATGAGCAGTTCTTC	CASSRDERAAYNEQFF
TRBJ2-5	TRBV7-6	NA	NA	TGTGCCAGCAGCTTAGCCAGGGGAAGCCAAGAGACCCAGTACTTC	CASSLARGSQETQYF
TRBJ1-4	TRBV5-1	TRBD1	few	TGCGCCAGCAGTTCAACTGGACAGGGAAACGAAAAACTGTTTTTT	CASSSTGQGNEKLFF
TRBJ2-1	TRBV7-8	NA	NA	TGTGCCAGCAGCCCAGACAGGAGATCCTACAATGAGCAGTTCTTC	CASSPDRRSYNEQFF
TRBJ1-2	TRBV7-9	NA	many	TGTGCCAGCAGCTTAGGACGCTGGGGTTCGATATCGGATGGCTACACCTTC	CASSLGRWGSISDGYTF
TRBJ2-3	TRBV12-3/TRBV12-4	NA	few	TGTGCCAGCAGTCTCAGGGTTAGAGATACGCAGTATTTT	CASSLRVRDTQYF
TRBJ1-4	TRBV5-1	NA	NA	TGCGCCAGCAGCTTGGCAGGCAGCCGTAATGAAAAACTGTTTTTT	CASSLAGSRNEKLFF
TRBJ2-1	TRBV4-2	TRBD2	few	TGTGCCAGCAGCCAAGTCGGGGGGGCCGGTAATGAGCAGTTCTTC	CASSQVGGAGNEQFF
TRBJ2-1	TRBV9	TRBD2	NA	TGTGCCAGCAGCGCTGAACTAGCGGGAGAGGCAAATGAGCAGTTCTTC	CASSAELAGEANEQFF
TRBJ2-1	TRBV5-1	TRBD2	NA	TGCGCCAGCAGCTTGTCAGGACTAGCGGAAAATGAGCAGTTCTTC	CASSLSGLAENEQFF
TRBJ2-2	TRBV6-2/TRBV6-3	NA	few	TGTGCCAGCAGTTACTCGATGCAAAGGGTCGGGGAGCTGTTTTTT	CASSYSMQRVGELFF
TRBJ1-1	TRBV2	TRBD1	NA	TGTGCCAACGACCGGGCACAGGGGGGTTTCGCTGAAGCTTTCTTT	CANDRAQGGFAEAFF
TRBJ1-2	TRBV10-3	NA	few	TGTGCCATCAGTGAGTCGATTTTTGAGCCGATCTATGGCTACACCTTC	CAISESIFEPIYGYTF
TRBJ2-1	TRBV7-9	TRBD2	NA	TGTGCCAGCAGCGCAATACTAGCGAGTGACTCCTACAATGAGCAGTTCTTC	CASSAILASDSYNEQFF
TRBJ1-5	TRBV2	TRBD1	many	TGTGCCAGCAAGGGACAGGGACGACAGCCCCAGCATTTT	CASKGQGRQPQHF
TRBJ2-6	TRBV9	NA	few	TGTGCCAGCAGCGTAGTAGTCTCCGGGGGGGCCAACGTCCTGACTTTC	CASSVVVSGGANVLTF
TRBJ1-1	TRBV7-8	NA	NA	TGTGCCAGCAGCTTAGCGTCGGGGAAGGATGAAGCTTTCTTT	CASSLASGKDEAFF
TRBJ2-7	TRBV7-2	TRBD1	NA	TGTGCCAGCAGCTTGGGACAGGGTGGTATCGAGCAGTACTTC	CASSLGQGGIEQYF
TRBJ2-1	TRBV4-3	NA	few	TGCGCCAGCAGCCAAGATCCCCCGTTCAATGAGCAGTTCTTC	CASSQDPPFNEQFF
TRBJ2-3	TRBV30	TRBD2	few	TGTGCCTGGAGTTCCCGATCCCCTAGCGGAAGCACAGATACGCAGTATTTT	CAWSSRSPSGSTDTQYF
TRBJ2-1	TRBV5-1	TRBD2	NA	TGCGCCAGCAGGGGACTAGCGGGAGGAAATGAGCAGTTCTTC	CASRGLAGGNEQFF
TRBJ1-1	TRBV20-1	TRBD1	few	TGTATCACCCGGCTTTACAGGGGATCCACTGAAGCTTTCTTT	CITRLYRGSTEAFF
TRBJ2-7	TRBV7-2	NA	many	TGTGCCAGCAGCTATAGTGGGGGGACGGTTTCCTACGAGCAGTACTTC	CASSYSGGTVSYEQYF
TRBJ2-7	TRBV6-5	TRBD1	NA	TGTGCCAGCAGTTACTCGGCCCAAATGACAGGGATCGGCTACGAGCAGTACTTC	CASSYSAQMTGIGYEQYF
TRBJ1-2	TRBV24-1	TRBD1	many	TGTGCCACCAGTGATCTCCGACAGGGGTATGGCTACACCTTC	CATSDLRQGYGYTF
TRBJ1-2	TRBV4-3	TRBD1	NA	TGCGCCAGCAGCGCCTGGACAGGGAACTATGGCTACACCTTC	CASSAWTGNYGYTF
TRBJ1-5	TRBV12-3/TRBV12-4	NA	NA	TGTGCCAGCAGTTTCGCTGGCTCGAGCAATCAGCCCCAGCATTTT	CASSFAGSSNQPQHF
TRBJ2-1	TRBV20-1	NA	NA	TGCAGTGCGCCCTTCACCAACTACAATGAGCAGTTCTTC	CSAPFTNYNEQFF
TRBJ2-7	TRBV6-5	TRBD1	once	TGTGCCAGCAGTTACCAACAGGGGCCTTCCTACGAGCAGTACTTC	CASSYQQGPSYEQYF
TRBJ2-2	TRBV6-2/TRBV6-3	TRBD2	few	TGTGCCAGCAGTCCCCGTAGCGGGGTCAGCCCCGGGGAGCTGTTTTTT	CASSPRSGVSPGELFF